This T cell receptor (beta chain) was recorded in a study of technical replicates of blood from a handful of donors. J gave up 5 bases and V 3 bases, and 15 bases lay outside the gene matches. Germline V lookup: CDR1 SGHNT, CDR2 YYREEE (reference sequence). There are 17 residues in the CDR3. The table came from immunoSEQ multiplex PCR; TCRdb's copy has only in-frame clones and leaves some out. Of around 68,000 clones in the sample, 91% are singletons; the top ten hold roughly 0.38%. The TCR comes from a human donor in good health. Some clones in this sample may be carry-over from other donors' samples. Sequencing used T cells isolated from PBMCs. The chain joins TRBV5-4 to TRBJ2-7; 9 nucleotides line up with TRBD2. CDR3 in DNA: TGTGCCAGCAGCTGGGGAACCCTTAGCGGGAGTATCAACGAGCAGTACTTC. Amino acid sequence: CASSWGTLSGSINEQYF.